This section outlines one T cell receptor beta chain sequence together with its context. The germline V gene has CDR1 SGHRS and CDR2 YFSETQ. Trimming cost V 4 bases and J 9 bases; bases outside gene matches: 4. The CDR3 is 12 amino acids. The sample is drawn from a study of blood T cell repertoires in COVID-19. The overall study: PBMCs, B-cell-depleted T cells, or T cells provided the cDNA or gDNA that made up the material.

In the original workflow: The authors estimated nucleated cell counts from reference gene primer amplification. Profiled with immunoSEQ multiplex PCR; TCRdb holds only in-frame clones, not every one. V and J calls and clone size are those listed in that table; D and trimming were worked out from the DNA. The repertoire holds 120,000 to 150,000 clones, with roughly 79% as singletons. The rearrangement links TRBV5-1 to TRBJ2-1; TRBD2 aligns across 7 bases. The clonotype originates from a human donor with acute or convalescent COVID-19. The donor label of this sample is uncertain. Sequenced: peripheral blood. CDR3 DNA sequence: TGCGCCAGCAGCAAGAGGGAGGGTGAGCAGTTCTTC. Translated, it gives CASSKREGEQFF.